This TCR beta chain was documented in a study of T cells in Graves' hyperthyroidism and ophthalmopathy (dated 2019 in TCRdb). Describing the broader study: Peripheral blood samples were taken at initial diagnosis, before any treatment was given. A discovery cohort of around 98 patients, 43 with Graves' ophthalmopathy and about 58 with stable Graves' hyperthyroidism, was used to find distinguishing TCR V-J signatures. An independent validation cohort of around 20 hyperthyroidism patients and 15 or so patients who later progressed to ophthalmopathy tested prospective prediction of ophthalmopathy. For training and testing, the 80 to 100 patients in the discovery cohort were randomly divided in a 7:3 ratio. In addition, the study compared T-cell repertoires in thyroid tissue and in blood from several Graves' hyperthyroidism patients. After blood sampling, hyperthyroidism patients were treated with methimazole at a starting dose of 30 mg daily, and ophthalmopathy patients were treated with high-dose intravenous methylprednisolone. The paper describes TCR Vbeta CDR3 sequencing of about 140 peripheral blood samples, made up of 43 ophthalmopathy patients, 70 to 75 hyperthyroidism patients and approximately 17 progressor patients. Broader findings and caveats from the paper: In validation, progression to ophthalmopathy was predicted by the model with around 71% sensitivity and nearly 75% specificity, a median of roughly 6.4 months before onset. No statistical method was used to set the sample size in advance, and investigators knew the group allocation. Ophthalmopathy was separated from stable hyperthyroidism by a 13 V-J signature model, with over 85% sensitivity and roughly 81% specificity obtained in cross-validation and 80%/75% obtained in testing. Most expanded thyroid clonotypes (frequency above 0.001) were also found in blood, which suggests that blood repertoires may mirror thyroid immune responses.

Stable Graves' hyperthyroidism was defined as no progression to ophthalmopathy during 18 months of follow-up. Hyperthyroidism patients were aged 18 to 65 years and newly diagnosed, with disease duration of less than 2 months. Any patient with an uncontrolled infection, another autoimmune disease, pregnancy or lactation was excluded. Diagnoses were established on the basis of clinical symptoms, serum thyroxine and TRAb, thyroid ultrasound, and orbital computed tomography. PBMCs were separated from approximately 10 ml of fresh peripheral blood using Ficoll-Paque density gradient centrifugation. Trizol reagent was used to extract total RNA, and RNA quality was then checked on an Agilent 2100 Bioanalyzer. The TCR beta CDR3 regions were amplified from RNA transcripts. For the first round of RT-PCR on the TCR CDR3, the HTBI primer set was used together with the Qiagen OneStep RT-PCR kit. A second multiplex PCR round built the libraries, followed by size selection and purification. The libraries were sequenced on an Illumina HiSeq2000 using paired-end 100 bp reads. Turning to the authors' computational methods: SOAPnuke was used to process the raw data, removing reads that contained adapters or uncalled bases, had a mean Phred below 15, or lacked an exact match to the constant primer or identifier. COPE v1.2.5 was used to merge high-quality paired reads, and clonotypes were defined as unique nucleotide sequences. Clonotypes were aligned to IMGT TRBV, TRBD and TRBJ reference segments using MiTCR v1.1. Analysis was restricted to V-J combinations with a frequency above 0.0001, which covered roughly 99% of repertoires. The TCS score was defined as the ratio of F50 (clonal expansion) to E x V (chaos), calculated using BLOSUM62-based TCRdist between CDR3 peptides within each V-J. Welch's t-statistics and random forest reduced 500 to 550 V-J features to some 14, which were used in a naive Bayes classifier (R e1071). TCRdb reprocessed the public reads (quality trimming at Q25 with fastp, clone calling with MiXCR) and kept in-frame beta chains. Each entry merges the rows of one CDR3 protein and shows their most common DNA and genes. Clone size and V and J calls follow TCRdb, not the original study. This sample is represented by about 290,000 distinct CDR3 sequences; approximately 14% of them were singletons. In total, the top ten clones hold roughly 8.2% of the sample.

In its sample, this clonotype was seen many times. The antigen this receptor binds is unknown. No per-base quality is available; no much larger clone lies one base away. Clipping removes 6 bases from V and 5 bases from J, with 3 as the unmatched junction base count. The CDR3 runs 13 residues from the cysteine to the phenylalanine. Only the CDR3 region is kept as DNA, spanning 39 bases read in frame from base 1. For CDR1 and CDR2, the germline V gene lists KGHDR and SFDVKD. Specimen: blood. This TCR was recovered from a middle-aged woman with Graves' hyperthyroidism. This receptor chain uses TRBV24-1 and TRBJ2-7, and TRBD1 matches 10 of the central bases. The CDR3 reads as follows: CATSRTGGNEQYF. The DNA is TGTGCCACCAGTCGGACAGGGGGTAACGAGCAGTACTTC.